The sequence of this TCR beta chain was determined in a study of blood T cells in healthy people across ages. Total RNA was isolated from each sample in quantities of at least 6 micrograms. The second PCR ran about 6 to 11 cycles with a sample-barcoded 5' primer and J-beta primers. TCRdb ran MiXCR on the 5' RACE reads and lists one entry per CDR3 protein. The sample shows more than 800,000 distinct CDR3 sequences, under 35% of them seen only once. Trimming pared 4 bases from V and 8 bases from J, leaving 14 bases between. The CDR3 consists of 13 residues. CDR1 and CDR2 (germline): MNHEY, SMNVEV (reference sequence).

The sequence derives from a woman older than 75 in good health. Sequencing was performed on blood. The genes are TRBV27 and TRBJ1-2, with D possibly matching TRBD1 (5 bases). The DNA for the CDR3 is TGTGCCAGCAGTTCCCATAATTACAGGGGCTACACCTTC. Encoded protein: CASSSHNYRGYTF.